The 2 T cell receptor beta chains listed next were all sequenced from one sample in a study of T cells in tumors after PD-1 blockade. TCRdb's copy holds only in-frame clones and misses some; the assay was immunoSEQ multiplex PCR. The data show 12,000 or so clones, less than 65% seen once. The material was tumor tissue, obtained before anti-PD-1 treatment. These receptors all come from a human donor with basal cell carcinoma.

The chain employs TRBV4-1 and TRBJ2-1; a possible D gene is TRBD1 (5 bases). The V end lost 1 base, the J end lost 6 bases, and 7 bases lay between the germline ends. The CDR3 has 13 residues. Germline-derived CDR1 and CDR2 are MGHRA and YSYEKL. The CDR3 region has the DNA TGCGCCAGCAGCCAAGCAGGGTTCAATGAGCAGTTCTTC. It yields the protein CASSQAGFNEQFF.

The chain uses TRBV5-3 and TRBJ2-7, with D possibly matching TRBD1 (5 bases). TRBV5-3 is an ORF; its function is uncertain. There are 13 residues in the CDR3. V was trimmed by 5 bases and J by 3 bases, leaving 12 bases between them. CDR3 amino acids: CARRGGRDYEQYF. CDR3 sequence (DNA): TGTGCCAGAAGAGGCGGCAGGGACTACGAGCAGTACTTC.